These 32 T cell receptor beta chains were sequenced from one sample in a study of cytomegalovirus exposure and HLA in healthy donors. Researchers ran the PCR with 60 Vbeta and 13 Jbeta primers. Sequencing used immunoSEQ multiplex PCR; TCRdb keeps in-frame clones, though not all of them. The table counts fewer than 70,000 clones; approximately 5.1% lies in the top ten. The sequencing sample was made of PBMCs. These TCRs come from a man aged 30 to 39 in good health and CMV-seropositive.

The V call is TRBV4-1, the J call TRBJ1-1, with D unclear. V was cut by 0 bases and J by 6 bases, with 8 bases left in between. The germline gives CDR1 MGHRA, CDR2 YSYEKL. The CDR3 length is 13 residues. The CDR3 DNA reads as TGCGCCAGCAGCCAAGATAGCTGGTCTGAAGCTTTCTTT. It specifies CASSQDSWSEAFF.

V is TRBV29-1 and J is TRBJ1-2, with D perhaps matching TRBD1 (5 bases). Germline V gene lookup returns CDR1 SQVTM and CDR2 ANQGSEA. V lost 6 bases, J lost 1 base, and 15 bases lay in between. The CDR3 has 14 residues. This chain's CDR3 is CSVAGPSLNYGYTF. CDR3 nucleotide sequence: TGCAGCGTGGCGGGGCCGAGTCTTAACTATGGCTACACCTTC.

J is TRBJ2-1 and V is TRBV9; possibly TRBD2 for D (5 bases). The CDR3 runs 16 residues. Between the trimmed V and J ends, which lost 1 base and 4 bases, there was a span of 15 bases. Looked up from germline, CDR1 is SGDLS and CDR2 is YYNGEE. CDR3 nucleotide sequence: TGTGCCAGCAGCGTAAAGCCGGGGTACTTTTACAATGAGCAGTTCTTC. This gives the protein CASSVKPGYFYNEQFF.

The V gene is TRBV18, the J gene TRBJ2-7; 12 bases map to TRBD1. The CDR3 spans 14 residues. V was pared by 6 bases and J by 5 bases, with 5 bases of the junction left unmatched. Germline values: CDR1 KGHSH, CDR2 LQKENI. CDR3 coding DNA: TGTGCCAGCTCGCCCGGGACAGGGGGCGACGAGCAGTACTTC. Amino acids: CASSPGTGGDEQYF.

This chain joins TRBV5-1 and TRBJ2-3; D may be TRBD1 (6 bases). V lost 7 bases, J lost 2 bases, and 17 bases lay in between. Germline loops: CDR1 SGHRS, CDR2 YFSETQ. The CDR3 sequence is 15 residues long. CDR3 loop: CASHSRDTNTDTQYF. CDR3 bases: TGCGCCAGCCATAGTCGGGACACAAACACAGATACGCAGTATTTT.

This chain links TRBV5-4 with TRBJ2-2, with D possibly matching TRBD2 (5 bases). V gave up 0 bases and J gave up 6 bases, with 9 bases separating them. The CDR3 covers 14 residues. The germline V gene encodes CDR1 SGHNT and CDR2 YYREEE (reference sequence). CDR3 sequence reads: CASSLAGSAGELFF. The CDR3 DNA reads TGTGCCAGCAGCTTGGCAGGTAGCGCCGGGGAGCTGTTTTTT.

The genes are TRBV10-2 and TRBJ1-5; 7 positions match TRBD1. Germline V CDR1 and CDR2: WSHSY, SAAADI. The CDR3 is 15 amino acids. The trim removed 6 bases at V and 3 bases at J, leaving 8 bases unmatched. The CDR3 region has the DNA TGCGCCAGCAGCTTCGGGACAGACCTCAATCAGCCCCAGCATTTT. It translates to CASSFGTDLNQPQHF.

CDR3 DNA: TGTGCCAGCAGCACGTCCGGGACACCAGCCTACGAGCAGTACTTC. Its protein product is CASSTSGTPAYEQYF. The V call is TRBV7-8, the J call TRBJ2-7; tentatively, D is TRBD1 (6 bases). CDR3 length equals 15 residues. Germline V gene lookup returns CDR1 SGHVS and CDR2 FQNEAQ. Trimming removed 5 bases at V and 2 bases at J, with 16 bases between.

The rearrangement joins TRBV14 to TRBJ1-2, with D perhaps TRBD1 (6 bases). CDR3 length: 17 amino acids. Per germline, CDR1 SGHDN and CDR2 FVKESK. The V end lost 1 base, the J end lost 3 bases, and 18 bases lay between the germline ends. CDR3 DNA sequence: TGTGCCAGCAGCCAAGCCGGGACACCCCAACCAGACTATGGCTACACCTTC. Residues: CASSQAGTPQPDYGYTF.

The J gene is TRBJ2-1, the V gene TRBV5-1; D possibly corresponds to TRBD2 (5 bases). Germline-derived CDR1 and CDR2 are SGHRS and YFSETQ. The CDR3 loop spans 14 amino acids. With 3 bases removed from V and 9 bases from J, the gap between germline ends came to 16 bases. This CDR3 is CASSSTRNVGEQFF. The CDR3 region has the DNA TGCGCCAGCAGCTCCACTAGGAATGTGGGTGAGCAGTTCTTC.

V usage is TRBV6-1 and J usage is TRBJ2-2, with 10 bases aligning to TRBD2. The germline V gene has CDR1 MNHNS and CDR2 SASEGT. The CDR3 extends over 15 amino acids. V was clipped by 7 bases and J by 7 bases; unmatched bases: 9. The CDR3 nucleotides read TGTGCCAGCAACCGACAGCGGGGGGGGTACGGGGAGCTGTTTTTT. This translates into CASNRQRGGYGELFF.

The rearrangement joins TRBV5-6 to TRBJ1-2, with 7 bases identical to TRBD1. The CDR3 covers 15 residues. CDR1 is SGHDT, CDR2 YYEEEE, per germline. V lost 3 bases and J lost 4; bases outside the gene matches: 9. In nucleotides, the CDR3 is TGTGCCAGCAGCTCCCTAGGGACAGCCTTCTATGGCTACACCTTC. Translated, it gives CASSSLGTAFYGYTF.

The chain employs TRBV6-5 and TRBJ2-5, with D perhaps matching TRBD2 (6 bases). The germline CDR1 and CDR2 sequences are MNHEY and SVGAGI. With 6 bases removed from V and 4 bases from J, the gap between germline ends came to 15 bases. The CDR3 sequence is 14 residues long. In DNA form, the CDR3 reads TGTGCCAGCAGCCGCCTTCTAGCGAGAGAGACCCAGTACTTC. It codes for CASSRLLARETQYF.

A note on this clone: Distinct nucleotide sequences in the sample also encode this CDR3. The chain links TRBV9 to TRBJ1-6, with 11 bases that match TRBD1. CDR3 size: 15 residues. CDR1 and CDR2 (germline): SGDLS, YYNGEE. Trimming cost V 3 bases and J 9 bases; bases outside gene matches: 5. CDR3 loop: CASSAGTGGISPLHF. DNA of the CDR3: TGTGCCAGCAGCGCAGGGACAGGGGGTATTTCACCCCTCCACTTT.

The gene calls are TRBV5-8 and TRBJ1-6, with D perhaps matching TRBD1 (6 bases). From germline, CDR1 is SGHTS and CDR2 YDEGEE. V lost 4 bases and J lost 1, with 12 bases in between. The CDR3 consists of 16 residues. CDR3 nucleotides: TGTGCCAGCAGCGCAGGACAGAGATCCTATAATTCACCCCTCCACTTT. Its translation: CASSAGQRSYNSPLHF.

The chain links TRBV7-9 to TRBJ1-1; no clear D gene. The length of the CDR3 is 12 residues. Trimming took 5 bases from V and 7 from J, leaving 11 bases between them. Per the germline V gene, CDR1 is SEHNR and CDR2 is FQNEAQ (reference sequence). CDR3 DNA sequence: TGTGCCAGCAGCACCCAAGCCCGTGAAGCTTTCTTT. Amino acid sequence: CASSTQAREAFF.

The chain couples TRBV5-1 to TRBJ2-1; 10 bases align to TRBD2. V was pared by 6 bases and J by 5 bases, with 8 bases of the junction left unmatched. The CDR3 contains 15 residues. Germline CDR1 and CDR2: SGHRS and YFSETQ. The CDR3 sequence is CASKEREGHNNEQFF. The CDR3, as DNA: TGCGCCAGCAAAGAGCGGGAGGGCCACAACAATGAGCAGTTCTTC.

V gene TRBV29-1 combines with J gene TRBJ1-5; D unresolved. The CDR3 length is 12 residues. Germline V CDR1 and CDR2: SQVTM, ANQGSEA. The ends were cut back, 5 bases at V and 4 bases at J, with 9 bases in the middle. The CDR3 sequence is CSVRFANQPQHF. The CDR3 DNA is TGCAGCGTTCGGTTTGCAAATCAGCCCCAGCATTTT.

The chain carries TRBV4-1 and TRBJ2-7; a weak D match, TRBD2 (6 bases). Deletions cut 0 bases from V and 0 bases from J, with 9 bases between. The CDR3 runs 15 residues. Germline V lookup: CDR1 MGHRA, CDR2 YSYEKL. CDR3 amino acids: CASSQDGGLSYEQYF. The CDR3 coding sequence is TGCGCCAGCAGCCAAGATGGGGGACTCTCCTACGAGCAGTACTTC.

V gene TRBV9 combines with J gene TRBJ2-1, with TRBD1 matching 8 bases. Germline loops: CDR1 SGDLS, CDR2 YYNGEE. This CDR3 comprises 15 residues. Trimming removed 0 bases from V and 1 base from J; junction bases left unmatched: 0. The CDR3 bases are TGTGCCAGCAGCGTAGGGACAGGGTCCTACAATGAGCAGTTCTTC. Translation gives CASSVGTGSYNEQFF.

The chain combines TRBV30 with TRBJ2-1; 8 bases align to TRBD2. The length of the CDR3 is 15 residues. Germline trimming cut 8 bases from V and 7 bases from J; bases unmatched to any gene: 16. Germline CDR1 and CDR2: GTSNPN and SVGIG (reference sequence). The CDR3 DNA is TGTGCCGGGGGTGTCAGGCCCGCGGGGGGAAATGAGCAGTTCTTC. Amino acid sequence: CAGGVRPAGGNEQFF.

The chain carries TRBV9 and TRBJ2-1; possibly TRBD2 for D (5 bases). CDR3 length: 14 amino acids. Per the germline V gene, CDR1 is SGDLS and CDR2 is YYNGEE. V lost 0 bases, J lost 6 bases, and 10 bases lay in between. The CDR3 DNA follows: TGTGCCAGCAGCGTAGCGAGGACTGGCAATGAGCAGTTCTTC. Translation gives CASSVARTGNEQFF.

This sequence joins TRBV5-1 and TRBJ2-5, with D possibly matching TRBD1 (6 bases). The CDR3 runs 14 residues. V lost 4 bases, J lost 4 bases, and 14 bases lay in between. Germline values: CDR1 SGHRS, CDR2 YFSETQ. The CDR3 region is CASSLGQSPETQYF. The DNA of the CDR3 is TGCGCCAGCAGCCTGGGACAATCTCCAGAGACCCAGTACTTC.

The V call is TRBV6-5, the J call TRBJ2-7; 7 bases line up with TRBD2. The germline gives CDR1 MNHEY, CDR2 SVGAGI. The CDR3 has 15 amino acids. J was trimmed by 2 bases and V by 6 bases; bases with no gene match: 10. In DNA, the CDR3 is TGTGCCAGCAGCCCCCCGGCGGGAGAGGCCTACGAGCAGTACTTC. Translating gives CASSPPAGEAYEQYF.

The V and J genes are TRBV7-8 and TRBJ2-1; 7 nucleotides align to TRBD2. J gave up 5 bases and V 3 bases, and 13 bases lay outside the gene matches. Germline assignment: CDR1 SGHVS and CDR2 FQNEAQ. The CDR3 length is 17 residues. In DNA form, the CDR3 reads TGTGCCAGCAGCTTCCACCCGGGACTACGACAGAACAATGAGCAGTTCTTC. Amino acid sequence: CASSFHPGLRQNNEQFF.

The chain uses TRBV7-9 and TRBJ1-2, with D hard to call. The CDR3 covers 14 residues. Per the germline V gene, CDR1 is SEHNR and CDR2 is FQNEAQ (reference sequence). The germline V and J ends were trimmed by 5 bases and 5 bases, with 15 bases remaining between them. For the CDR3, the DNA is TGTGCCAGCAGCGCGGGTGAGAGCTATTATGGCTACACCTTC. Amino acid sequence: CASSAGESYYGYTF.

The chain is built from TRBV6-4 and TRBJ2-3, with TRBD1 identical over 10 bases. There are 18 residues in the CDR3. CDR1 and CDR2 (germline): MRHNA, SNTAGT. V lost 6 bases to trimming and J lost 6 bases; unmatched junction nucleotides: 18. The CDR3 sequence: CASSYVNNPGTGDDTQYF. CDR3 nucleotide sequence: TGTGCCAGCAGCTACGTAAACAACCCAGGGACAGGGGATGATACGCAGTATTTT.

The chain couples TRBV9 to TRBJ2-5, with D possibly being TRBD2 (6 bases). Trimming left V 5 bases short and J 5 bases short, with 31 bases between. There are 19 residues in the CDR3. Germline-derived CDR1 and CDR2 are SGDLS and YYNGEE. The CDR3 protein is CASSGTTPSRAGLVETQYF. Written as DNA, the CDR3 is TGTGCCAGCAGTGGGACGACGCCATCGAGGGCGGGGCTGGTGGAGACCCAGTACTTC.

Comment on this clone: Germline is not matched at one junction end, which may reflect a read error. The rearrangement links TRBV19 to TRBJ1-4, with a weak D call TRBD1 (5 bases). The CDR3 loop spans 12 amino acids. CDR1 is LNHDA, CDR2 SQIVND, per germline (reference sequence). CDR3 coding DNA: TGTGCCAGTGGTATTAGGGGTGAAAAACTGTTTTTT. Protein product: CASGIRGEKLFF.

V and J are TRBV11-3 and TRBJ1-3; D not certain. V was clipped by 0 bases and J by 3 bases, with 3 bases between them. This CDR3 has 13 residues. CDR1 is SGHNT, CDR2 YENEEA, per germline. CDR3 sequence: CASSLDYGNTIYF. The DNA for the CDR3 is TGTGCCAGCAGCTTAGACTATGGAAACACCATATATTTT. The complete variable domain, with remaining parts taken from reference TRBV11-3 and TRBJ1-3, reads EAGVVQSPRYKIIEKKQPVAFWCNPISGHNTLYWYLQNLGQGPELLIRYENEEAVDDSQLPKDRFSAERLKGVDSTLKIQPAELGDSAVYLCASSLDYGNTIYFGEGSWLTVV.

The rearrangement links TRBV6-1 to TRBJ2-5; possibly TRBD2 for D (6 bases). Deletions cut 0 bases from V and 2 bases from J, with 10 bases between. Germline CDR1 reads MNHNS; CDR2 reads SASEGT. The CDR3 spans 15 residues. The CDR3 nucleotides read TGTGCCAGCAGTGAAGCGTCGGGGGATCAAGAGACCCAGTACTTC. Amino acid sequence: CASSEASGDQETQYF.

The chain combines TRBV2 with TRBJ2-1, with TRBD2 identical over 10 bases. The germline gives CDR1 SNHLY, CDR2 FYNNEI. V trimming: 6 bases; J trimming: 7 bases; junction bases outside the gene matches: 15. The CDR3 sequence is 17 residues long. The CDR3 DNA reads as TGTGCCAGCAGCGACACAGGCCAGCGGGAGGGCGGGAATGAGCAGTTCTTC. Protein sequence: CASSDTGQREGGNEQFF.